The 23 T cell receptor beta chains reported below all come from one sample, sequenced in a study of cytomegalovirus exposure and HLA in healthy donors. A multiplex PCR was run with 60 Vbeta primers and 13 Jbeta primers. Assay: immunoSEQ multiplex PCR; the TCRdb copy retains only in-frame clones and omits some. The table includes more than 150,000 clones, roughly 87% detected once. The sequenced sample consisted of PBMCs. These receptors all come from a man in his forties in good health and CMV-seronegative.

This clone has more than one count but fewer than ten. This rearrangement joins TRBV27 to TRBJ1-3, with TRBD1 identical over 9 bases. CDR3 length equals 19 residues. The V gene's germline CDR1 is MNHEY and CDR2 SMNVEV (reference sequence). V lost 2 bases and J lost 0; bases outside the gene matches: 11. CDR3 residues: CASSLNRGSTGGSGNTIYF. In nucleotides, the CDR3 is TGTGCCAGCAGTTTAAATCGGGGATCGACAGGGGGCTCTGGAAACACCATATATTTT.

This chain links TRBV7-2 with TRBJ1-6, with D possibly TRBD1 on 5 matching bases. CDR3 length equals 15 residues. V gave up 5 bases and J gave up 9 bases, with 17 bases separating them. The germline CDR1 and CDR2 sequences are SGHTA and FQGNSA. CDR3 nucleotides: TGTGCCAGCAGCGCTAGCGGGACTCAACGTTCACCCCTCCACTTT. Translating it yields CASSASGTQRSPLHF. Full variable domain (missing parts from reference TRBV7-2 and TRBJ1-6): GAGVSQSPSNKVTEKGKDVELRCDPISGHTALYWYRQSLGQGLEFLIYFQGNSAPDKSGLPSDRFSAERTGGSVSTLTIQRTQQEDSAVYLCASSASGTQRSPLHFGNGTRLTVT.

V is TRBV11-3 and J is TRBJ1-6; D perhaps matches TRBD1 (6 bases). This CDR3 has 16 residues. The V gene lost 1 base and the J gene lost 9 bases, with 16 bases spanning the gap. CDR1 and CDR2 (germline): SGHNT, YENEEA. CDR3 DNA sequence: TGTGCCAGCAGCTTAGCCCCGGGCAGGGGATCTTCACCCCTCCACTTT. It codes for CASSLAPGRGSSPLHF.

V usage is TRBV28 and J usage is TRBJ1-4; TRBD1 agrees at 8 bases. Germline V gene sequence: CDR1 MDHEN, CDR2 SYDVKM. V shed 2 bases and J 8 bases; nucleotides not matched to a gene: 4. The CDR3 covers 14 residues. CDR3 loop: CASSLQGANEKLFF. The CDR3, as DNA: TGTGCCAGCAGTTTACAGGGGGCGAACGAAAAACTGTTTTTT.

This rearrangement joins TRBV28 to TRBJ1-1, with a weak D call TRBD1 (5 bases). CDR1 is MDHEN, CDR2 SYDVKM, per germline. The CDR3 runs to 15 residues. Trimming took off 5 bases at V and 0 bases at J, with 13 bases between the two ends. The CDR3 loop is CASSIGGLMNTEAFF. DNA of the CDR3: TGTGCCAGCAGTATCGGGGGATTAATGAACACTGAAGCTTTCTTT.

The table lists this clone with a few counts. The chain joins TRBV5-1 to TRBJ2-2, with no clear D. Trimming pared 1 base from V and 5 bases from J, leaving 9 bases between. CDR3 size: 14 residues. Germline V lookup: CDR1 SGHRS, CDR2 YFSETQ. DNA for the CDR3: TGCGCCAGCAGCTTGTACCTTAGAACCGGGGAGCTGTTTTTT. This translates into CASSLYLRTGELFF.

V usage is TRBV5-1 and J usage is TRBJ1-6, with D tentatively TRBD1 (5 bases). The CDR3 has 13 residues. CDR1 SGHRS and CDR2 YFSETQ come from the germline V gene. The V end lost 4 bases, the J end lost 6 bases, and 8 bases lay between the germline ends. Here the CDR3 reads CASSLDSNSPLHF. CDR3 nucleotides: TGCGCCAGCAGCCTAGACAGTAATTCACCCCTCCACTTT.

The chain carries TRBV4-2 and TRBJ2-3, with D possibly matching TRBD2 (5 bases). The CDR3 totals 16 residues. The germline V and J ends were trimmed by 2 bases and 0 bases, with 12 bases remaining between them. Germline V CDR1 and CDR2: LGHNA, YNFKEQ. The CDR3, as DNA: TGTGCCAGCAGCCAAAGTCGGGGTTCTAGCACAGATACGCAGTATTTT. As protein: CASSQSRGSSTDTQYF.

This chain links TRBV7-2 with TRBJ2-2, with 10 bases that match TRBD2. CDR1 and CDR2 from the germline V gene are SGHTA and FQGNSA. The length of the CDR3 is 19 residues. The V segment lost 0 bases and the J segment 3 bases; nucleotides outside the gene matches: 10. The CDR3 coding sequence is TGTGCCAGCAGCTTAGCAGTTTCTAGCGGGAGAAGATACACCGGGGAGCTGTTTTTT. Translation gives CASSLAVSSGRRYTGELFF.

The gene calls are TRBV6-6 and TRBJ2-7, with 9 nucleotides matching TRBD2. V lost 6 bases and J lost 5; bases outside the gene matches: 8. This CDR3 contains 14 residues. Germline CDR1 is MNHNY and CDR2 is SVGAGI (reference sequence). The CDR3 region is CASSRAGGLHEQYF. DNA for the CDR3: TGTGCCAGCAGCCGGGCGGGAGGGCTTCACGAGCAGTACTTC.

The CDR3 nucleotides read TGTGCCAGACACGGCGAGGGACAGGGAGCTAACTATGGCTACACCTTC. Amino acids: CARHGEGQGANYGYTF. The chain uses TRBV30 and TRBJ1-2; 9 positions match TRBD1. This CDR3 has 16 amino acids. With 8 bases clipped from V and 0 bases from J, the junction kept 13 bases outside the gene matches. CDR1 and CDR2 from the germline V gene are GTSNPN and SVGIG (reference sequence). The full variable domain, completed using reference TRBV30 and TRBJ1-2, is SQTIHQWPATLVQPVGSPLSLECTVEGTSNPNLYWYRQAAGRGLQLLFYSVGIGQISSEVPQNLSASRPQDRQFILSSKKLLLSDSGFYLCARHGEGQGANYGYTFGSGTRLTVV.

V is TRBV5-1 and J is TRBJ1-4, with a possible D match to TRBD1 (5 bases). CDR1 SGHRS and CDR2 YFSETQ come from the germline V gene. Between the trimmed V and J ends, which lost 1 base and 7 bases, there was a span of 14 bases. The CDR3 spans 15 residues. The CDR3 DNA follows: TGCGCCAGCAGCTTGTCGGGGGGGAGGAGTGAAAAACTGTTTTTT. Translation: CASSLSGGRSEKLFF. The complete variable domain, with remaining parts taken from reference TRBV5-1 and TRBJ1-4, reads KAGVTQTPRYLIKTRGQQVTLSCSPISGHRSVSWYQQTPGQGLQFLFEYFSETQRNKGNFPGRFSGRQFSNSRSEMNVSTLELGDSALYLCASSLSGGRSEKLFFGSGTQLSVL.

The chain combines TRBV6-5 with TRBJ2-3, with 9 bases lining up with TRBD1. CDR1 and CDR2 from the germline V gene are MNHEY and SVGAGI. The J segment lost 4 bases and the V segment lost 7 bases, leaving 9 bases of the junction unmatched. The length of the CDR3 is 15 residues. The chain's CDR3 is CASTTPGQGPDTQYF. The CDR3 region has the DNA TGTGCCAGCACTACCCCGGGACAGGGACCAGATACGCAGTATTTT.

This chain joins TRBV7-3 and TRBJ1-2, with 9 nucleotides matching TRBD1. This CDR3 is built from 15 residues. Trimming at V came to 5 bases and at J to 7 bases, leaving 11 bases not matched to a gene. Germline V gene sequence: CDR1 SGHTA, CDR2 FQGTGA. CDR3 sequence (DNA): TGTGCCAGCAGCGGACAGGACAGGGGAGGAGCTGGCTACACCTTC. Its protein is CASSGQDRGGAGYTF. Together with reference TRBV7-3 and TRBJ1-2, the CDR3 gives the full variable domain: GAGVSQTPSNKVTEKGKYVELRCDPISGHTALYWYRQSLGQGPEFLIYFQGTGAADDSGLPNDRFFAVRPEGSVSTLKIQRTERGDSAVYLCASSGQDRGGAGYTFGSGTRLTVV.

This clone was counted only a few times. The rearrangement uses TRBV7-6 and TRBJ2-5; TRBD2 matches at 8 bases. This CDR3 contains 15 residues. Germline values: CDR1 SGHVS, CDR2 FNYEAQ. V lost 1 base and J lost 3; bases outside the gene matches: 4. The CDR3 bases are TGTGCCAGCAGCTTAGACGGGACTAGTAAAGAGACCCAGTACTTC. Its protein product is CASSLDGTSKETQYF.

This chain joins TRBV28 and TRBJ2-1; no reliable D call. CDR1 and CDR2 (germline): MDHEN, SYDVKM. The CDR3 runs 14 residues. V lost 6 bases and J lost 4, with 13 bases in between. CDR3 sequence reads: CASRRRATYNEQFF. In nucleotides, the CDR3 is TGTGCCAGCAGGAGGAGAGCGACGTACAATGAGCAGTTCTTC.

This chain connects TRBV5-1 to TRBJ1-1; the D gene is possibly TRBD1 (5 bases). V lost 3 bases and J 1 base, leaving 13 bases between the germline ends. The CDR3 runs to 15 residues. The germline CDR1 and CDR2 sequences are SGHRS and YFSETQ. As DNA, the CDR3 is TGCGCCAGCAGCTCGACCGGAGGGGCGAACACTGAAGCTTTCTTT. This sequence encodes CASSSTGGANTEAFF.

The chain employs TRBV27 and TRBJ1-2; TRBD1 aligns across 8 bases. Germline assignment: CDR1 MNHEY and CDR2 SMNVEV (reference sequence). The junction had 2 bases not matched to a gene; V was cut back by 0 bases and J by 8 bases. This CDR3 comprises 13 residues. CDR3 nucleotide sequence: TGTGCCAGCAGTTTATCACCAGGGGGCGGCTACACCTTC. It encodes CASSLSPGGGYTF.

This clone turned up a few times. The chain is built from TRBV28 and TRBJ1-1; the match to TRBD1 covers 10 bases. The germline V gene has CDR1 MDHEN and CDR2 SYDVKM. V trimming: 3 bases; J trimming: 5 bases; junction bases outside the gene matches: 9. The CDR3 loop spans 16 amino acids. CDR3 bases: TGTGCCAGCAGTTTTTACGGGACAGGGGATGGGACTGAAGCTTTCTTT. This sequence encodes CASSFYGTGDGTEAFF.

The chain uses TRBV6-5 and TRBJ1-1; D possibly corresponds to TRBD1 (5 bases). The V end was cut by 0 bases, the J end by 4 bases, with 12 bases between. CDR3 size: 15 residues. CDR1 is MNHEY and CDR2 is SVGAGI in the germline V gene. The CDR3 sequence is CASSYSRDQGTEAFF. In DNA, the CDR3 is TGTGCCAGCAGTTACTCTCGCGACCAGGGCACTGAAGCTTTCTTT.

The chain combines TRBV7-2 with TRBJ1-4; D gene uncertain. The germline CDR1 and CDR2 sequences are SGHTA and FQGNSA. V lost 1 base and J lost 4, with 10 bases in between. This CDR3 is 15 amino acids long. This CDR3 is CASSLGWAFNEKLFF. The CDR3 DNA is TGTGCCAGCAGCTTAGGTTGGGCGTTTAATGAAAAACTGTTTTTT.

The table lists this clone with a count of one. The rearrangement links TRBV5-1 to TRBJ1-2; TRBD1 matches 10 bases. V trimming: 1 base; J trimming: 6 bases; junction bases outside the gene matches: 6. Germline CDR1 is SGHRS and CDR2 is YFSETQ. The length of the CDR3 is 15 residues. CDR3 amino acids: CASSLSGTGENGYTF. The CDR3 DNA follows: TGCGCCAGCAGCTTGAGCGGGACAGGGGAAAATGGCTACACCTTC.

This chain joins TRBV6-5 and TRBJ1-2; 8 bases align to TRBD1. CDR3 length: 12 residues. V gave up 6 bases and J gave up 5 bases; unmatched junction bases: 2. Germline CDR1 reads MNHEY; CDR2 reads SVGAGI. The CDR3 nucleotides are TGTGCCAGCAGCCAGGGGGCTTATGGCTACACCTTC. Translating it yields CASSQGAYGYTF.